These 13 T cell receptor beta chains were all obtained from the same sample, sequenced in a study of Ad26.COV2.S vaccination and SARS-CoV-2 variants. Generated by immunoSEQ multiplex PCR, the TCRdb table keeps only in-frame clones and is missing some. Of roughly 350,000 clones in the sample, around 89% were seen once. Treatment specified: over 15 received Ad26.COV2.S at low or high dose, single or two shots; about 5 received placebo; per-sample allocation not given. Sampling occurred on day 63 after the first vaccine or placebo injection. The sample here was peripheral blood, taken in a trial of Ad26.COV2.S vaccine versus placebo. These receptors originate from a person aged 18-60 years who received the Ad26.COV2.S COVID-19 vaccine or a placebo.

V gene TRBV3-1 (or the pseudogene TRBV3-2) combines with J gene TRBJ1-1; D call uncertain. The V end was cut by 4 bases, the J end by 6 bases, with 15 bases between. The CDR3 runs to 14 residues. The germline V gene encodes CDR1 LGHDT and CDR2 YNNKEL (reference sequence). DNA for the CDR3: TGTGCCAGCAGCCCAAAGTCTGGGGAGGCTGAAGCTTTCTTT. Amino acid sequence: CASSPKSGEAEAFF.

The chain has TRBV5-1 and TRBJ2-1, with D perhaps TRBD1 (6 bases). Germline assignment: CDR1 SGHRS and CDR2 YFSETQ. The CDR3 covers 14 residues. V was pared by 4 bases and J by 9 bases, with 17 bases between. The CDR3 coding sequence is TGCGCCAGCAGCGCTACAGGGAGTTCGGGTGAGCAGTTCTTC. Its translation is CASSATGSSGEQFF.

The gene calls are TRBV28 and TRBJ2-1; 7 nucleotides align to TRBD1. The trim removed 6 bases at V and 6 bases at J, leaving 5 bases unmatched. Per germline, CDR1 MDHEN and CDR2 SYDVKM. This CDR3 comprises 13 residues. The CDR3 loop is CASRATGRNEQFF. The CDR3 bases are TGTGCCAGCAGGGCGACAGGGCGCAATGAGCAGTTCTTC.

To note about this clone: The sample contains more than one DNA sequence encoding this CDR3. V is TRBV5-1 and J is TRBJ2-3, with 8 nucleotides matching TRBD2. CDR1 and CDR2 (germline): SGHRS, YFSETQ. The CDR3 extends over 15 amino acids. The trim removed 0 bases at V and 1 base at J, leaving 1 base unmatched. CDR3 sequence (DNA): TGCGCCAGCAGCTTGGTCGGGGGGGGCACAGATACGCAGTATTTT. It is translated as CASSLVGGGTDTQYF.

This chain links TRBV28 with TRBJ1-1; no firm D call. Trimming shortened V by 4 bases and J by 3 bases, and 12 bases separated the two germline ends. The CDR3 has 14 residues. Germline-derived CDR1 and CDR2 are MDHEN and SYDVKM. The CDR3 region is CASSSPGSYTEAFF. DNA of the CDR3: TGTGCCAGCAGTTCTCCTGGGTCGTACACTGAAGCTTTCTTT. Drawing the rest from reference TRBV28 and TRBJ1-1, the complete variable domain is DVKVTQSSRYLVKRTGEKVFLECVQDMDHENMFWYRQDPGLGLRLIYFSYDVKMKEKGDIPEGYSVSREKKERFSLILESASTNQTSMYLCASSSPGSYTEAFFGQGTRLTVV.

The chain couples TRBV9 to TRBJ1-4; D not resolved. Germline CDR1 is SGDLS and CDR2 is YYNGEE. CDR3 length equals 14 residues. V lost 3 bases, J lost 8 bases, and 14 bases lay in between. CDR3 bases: TGTGCCAGCAGCGAGGACGCCGATGCCGAAAAACTGTTTTTT. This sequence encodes CASSEDADAEKLFF.

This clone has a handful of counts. The CDR3 sequence: CASRQGDFNSPLHF. The CDR3 DNA follows: TGTGCCAGCAGGCAGGGCGATTTTAATTCACCCCTCCACTTT. The chain uses TRBV7-2 and TRBJ1-6; D possibly corresponds to TRBD1 (5 bases). The CDR3 sequence is 14 residues long. The germline CDR1 and CDR2 sequences are SGHTA and FQGNSA. Trimming took 6 bases from V and 6 from J, leaving 12 bases between them.

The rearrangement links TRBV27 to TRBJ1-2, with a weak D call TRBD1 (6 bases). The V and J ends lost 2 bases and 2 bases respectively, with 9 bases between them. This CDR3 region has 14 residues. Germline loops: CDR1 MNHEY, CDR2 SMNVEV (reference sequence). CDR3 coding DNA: TGTGCCAGCAGTTTAACCCAGGGGAACTATGGCTACACCTTC. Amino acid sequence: CASSLTQGNYGYTF.

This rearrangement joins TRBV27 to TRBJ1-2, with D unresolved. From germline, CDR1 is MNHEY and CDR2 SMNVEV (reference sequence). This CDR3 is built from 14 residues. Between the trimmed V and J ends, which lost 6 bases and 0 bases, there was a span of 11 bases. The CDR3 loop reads CASRKGATNYGYTF. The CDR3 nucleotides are TGTGCCAGCAGGAAGGGAGCCACTAACTATGGCTACACCTTC.

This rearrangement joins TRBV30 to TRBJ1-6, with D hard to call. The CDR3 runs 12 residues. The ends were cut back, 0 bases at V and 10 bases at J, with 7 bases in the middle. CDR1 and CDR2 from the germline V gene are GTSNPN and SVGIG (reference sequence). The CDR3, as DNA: TGTGCCTGGAGTGTAGGGTTATCACCCCTCCACTTT. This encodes CAWSVGLSPLHF.

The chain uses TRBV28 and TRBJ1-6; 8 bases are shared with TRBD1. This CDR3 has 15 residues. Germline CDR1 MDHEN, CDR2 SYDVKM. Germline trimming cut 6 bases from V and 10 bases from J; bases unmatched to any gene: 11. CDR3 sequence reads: CASRRGGTGGSPLHF. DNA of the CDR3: TGTGCCAGCAGAAGGGGAGGGACAGGAGGATCACCCCTCCACTTT.

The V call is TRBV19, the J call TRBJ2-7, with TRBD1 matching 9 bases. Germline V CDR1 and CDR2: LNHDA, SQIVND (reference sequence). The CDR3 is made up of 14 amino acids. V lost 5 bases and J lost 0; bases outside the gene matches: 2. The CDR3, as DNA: TGTGCCAGTAGTTTACAGGGGGCCTCCTACGAGCAGTACTTC. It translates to CASSLQGASYEQYF.

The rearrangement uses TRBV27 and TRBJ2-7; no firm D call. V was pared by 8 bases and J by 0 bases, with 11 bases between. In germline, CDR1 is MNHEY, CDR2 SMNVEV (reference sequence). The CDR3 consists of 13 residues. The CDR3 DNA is TGTGCCAGCTGTCCAACCAGCTCCTACGAGCAGTACTTC. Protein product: CASCPTSSYEQYF.